This T cell receptor beta chain was sequenced for a study of T cell responses to AZD1222 COVID-19 vaccine. The study, taken as a whole, reports: The study reported that nearly half of spike-specific TCRs target unmutated variant regions. Vaccine-related CD4 TCRs covered spike, predominating at 160-218 and 743-854. Donors, mostly white British, included more females; clonal diversity was possibly underestimated.

V was pared by 1 base and J by 6 bases, with 9 bases between. The CDR3 is made up of 13 amino acids. CDR1 is SGHTA and CDR2 is FQGNSA in the germline V gene. Measured with immunoSEQ multiplex PCR; TCRdb has only the in-frame clones, and not every one. The top ten clones hold about 3.4% of a sample with some 100,000 clones, more than 85% of them seen once. A word on this clone: As yet, its antigen is unknown.

The sequenced sample was peripheral blood, obtained 28 days after the second AZD1222 dose. V usage is TRBV7-2 and J usage is TRBJ1-2, with D perhaps TRBD1 (6 bases). This TCR derives from an adult who received the AZD1222 COVID-19 vaccine. CDR3 coding DNA: TGTGCCAGCAGCTTAGGGACAGCCGATGGCTACACCTTC. Its translation: CASSLGTADGYTF.